A selection of T cell receptor beta chains follows, all from one sample in a study of cytomegalovirus exposure and HLA in healthy donors. Here immunoSEQ multiplex PCR was the method, and the copy in TCRdb shows in-frame clones only, minus some. The table lists about 160,000 clones, about 80% of them singletons. Specimen: PBMCs. Receptor source: a man aged 25-45 years in good health and CMV-seropositive. Each CDR3 is given with its conserved first and last residue. Fields, in order: J gene, clone size, D gene, CDR3 length, V gene, CDR3 protein, CDR3 DNA. A D gene is named only where the DNA matches it firmly. Clone size is not always given. Where it is, it says once, few, many or a class for expanded clones.

J: TRBJ1-4
size: -
D: TRBD1
length: 14
V: TRBV6-1
CDR3: CASTSDRGGEKLFF
DNA: TGTGCCAGCACCTCGGACAGGGGAGGCGAAAAACTGTTTTTT

J: TRBJ2-3
size: -
D: TRBD2
length: 14
V: TRBV6-5
CDR3: CASIGSGGTDTQYF
DNA: TGTGCCAGCATAGGTAGCGGGGGGACAGATACGCAGTATTTT

J: TRBJ2-5
size: few
D: -
length: 13
V: TRBV5-6
CDR3: CASSFDGGGTQYF
DNA: TGTGCCAGCAGCTTCGACGGGGGTGGGACCCAGTACTTC

J: TRBJ1-4
size: -
D: -
length: 14
V: TRBV7-9
CDR3: CASSLPRADEKLFF
DNA: TGTGCCAGCAGCTTACCCAGGGCCGATGAAAAACTGTTTTTT

J: TRBJ2-3
size: -
D: TRBD1
length: 14
V: TRBV5-1
CDR3: CASSSGQDPDTQYF
DNA: TGCGCCAGCAGCTCGGGACAGGATCCAGATACGCAGTATTTT

J: TRBJ2-7
size: -
D: TRBD2
length: 16
V: TRBV6-1
CDR3: CASSGGGAGGAYEQYF
DNA: TGTGCCAGCAGTGGAGGTGGAGCGGGGGGGGCTTACGAGCAGTACTTC

J: TRBJ1-1
size: -
D: -
length: 14
V: TRBV7-8
CDR3: CASSFWGVNTEAFF
DNA: TGTGCCAGCAGCTTTTGGGGGGTGAACACTGAAGCTTTCTTT

J: TRBJ2-4
size: -
D: -
length: 12
V: TRBV19
CDR3: CASSSGIDIQYF
DNA: TGTGCCAGTAGTTCCGGGATAGACATTCAGTACTTC

J: TRBJ1-6
size: -
D: TRBD1
length: 15
V: TRBV4-3
CDR3: CASSQERDSYSPLHF
DNA: TGCGCCAGCAGCCAAGAGCGGGACAGTTATTCACCCCTCCACTTT

J: TRBJ1-1
size: few
D: -
length: 14
V: TRBV28
CDR3: CASSLQPMNTEAFF
DNA: TGTGCCAGCAGTTTACAACCTATGAACACTGAAGCTTTCTTT

J: TRBJ2-1
size: few
D: -
length: 15
V: TRBV10-3
CDR3: CAISKQVGSYNEQFF
DNA: TGTGCCATCAGTAAACAGGTTGGCTCCTACAATGAGCAGTTCTTC

J: TRBJ2-5
size: -
D: TRBD2
length: 16
V: TRBV5-1
CDR3: CASSSQPSGGEETQYF
DNA: TGCGCCAGCAGCTCACAACCTAGCGGGGGGGAAGAGACCCAGTACTTC

J: TRBJ2-7
size: -
D: -
length: 14
V: TRBV10-3
CDR3: CAISVRQATYEQYF
DNA: TGTGCCATCAGTGTAAGGCAGGCCACCTACGAGCAGTACTTC

J: TRBJ1-1
size: -
D: -
length: 15
V: TRBV6-5
CDR3: CASSYSRVWNTEAFF
DNA: TGTGCCAGCAGTTACTCCAGGGTTTGGAACACTGAAGCTTTCTTT

J: TRBJ1-5
size: once
D: -
length: 14
V: TRBV18
CDR3: CASSPSGGGQPQHF
DNA: TGTGCCAGCTCACCTTCCGGGGGGGGTCAGCCCCAGCATTTT

J: TRBJ2-7
size: -
D: TRBD2
length: 16
V: TRBV7-9
CDR3: CASSPGSSGGTYEQYF
DNA: TGTGCCAGCAGCCCTGGGAGTAGCGGGGGAACCTACGAGCAGTACTTC

J: TRBJ2-3
size: -
D: TRBD2
length: 15
V: TRBV28
CDR3: CASSFPRRGADTQYF
DNA: TGTGCCAGCAGTTTCCCCAGGCGGGGGGCAGATACGCAGTATTTT

J: TRBJ1-1
size: -
D: TRBD1
length: 15
V: TRBV7-9
CDR3: CASSTRQGLNTEAFF
DNA: TGTGCCAGCAGCACCCGACAGGGGTTGAACACTGAAGCTTTCTTT

J: TRBJ2-3
size: -
D: -
length: 12
V: TRBV9
CDR3: CASSVASGTQYF
DNA: TGTGCCAGCAGCGTAGCCTCCGGTACGCAGTATTTT

J: TRBJ1-2
size: few
D: TRBD1
length: 15
V: TRBV7-2
CDR3: CASSLGGAGGSGYTF
DNA: TGTGCCAGCAGCTTAGGTGGGGCAGGGGGTAGTGGCTACACCTTC

J: TRBJ1-5
size: -
D: -
length: 14
V: TRBV19
CDR3: CASSIDKSDQPQHF
DNA: TGTGCCAGTAGTATAGATAAGTCGGATCAGCCCCAGCATTTT

J: TRBJ1-5
size: -
D: -
length: 15
V: TRBV19
CDR3: CASSMQGAGNQPQHF
DNA: TGTGCCAGTAGTATGCAGGGCGCGGGCAATCAGCCCCAGCATTTT

J: TRBJ1-6
size: -
D: TRBD1
length: 16
V: TRBV6-6
CDR3: CASSYRTSGGNSPLHF
DNA: TGTGCCAGCAGTTACCGGACTTCAGGGGGTAATTCACCCCTCCACTTT

J: TRBJ1-4
size: -
D: -
length: 15
V: TRBV28
CDR3: CASSLWGAGSEKLFF
DNA: TGTGCCAGCAGTTTATGGGGTGCGGGGAGTGAAAAACTGTTTTTT

J: TRBJ2-1
size: -
D: TRBD1
length: 14
V: TRBV6-1
CDR3: CASSPGTGRNEQFF
DNA: TGTGCCAGCAGTCCCGGGACAGGGAGAAATGAGCAGTTCTTC

J: TRBJ2-3
size: -
D: TRBD1
length: 13
V: TRBV25-1
CDR3: CASSRGLSDTQYF
DNA: TGTGCCAGCAGCAGGGGGCTGTCAGATACGCAGTATTTT

J: TRBJ2-7
size: -
D: TRBD1
length: 15
V: TRBV5-1
CDR3: CASSPTQGAGYEQYF
DNA: TGCGCCAGCAGCCCCACTCAGGGGGCAGGCTACGAGCAGTACTTC

J: TRBJ2-3
size: -
D: -
length: 14
V: TRBV27
CDR3: CASSLSQGTDTQYF
DNA: TGTGCCAGCAGTTTATCGCAGGGCACAGATACGCAGTATTTT

J: TRBJ2-5
size: -
D: TRBD2
length: 14
V: TRBV29-1
CDR3: CSSLGTSGQETQYF
DNA: TGCAGCTCGCTCGGGACTAGCGGACAAGAGACCCAGTACTTC

J: TRBJ2-7
size: -
D: TRBD1
length: 14
V: TRBV11-2
CDR3: CASSSDRSSYEQYF
DNA: TGTGCCAGCAGCTCGGACAGGAGCTCCTACGAGCAGTACTTC

J: TRBJ2-7
size: -
D: -
length: 15
V: TRBV10-3
CDR3: CAISESPRQEGEQYF
DNA: TGTGCCATCAGTGAGTCACCCAGACAGGAAGGCGAGCAGTACTTC

J: TRBJ2-1
size: -
D: TRBD1
length: 15
V: TRBV6-5
CDR3: CASSFSGTGYNEQFF
DNA: TGTGCCAGCAGTTTCTCCGGGACAGGGTACAATGAGCAGTTCTTC

J: TRBJ2-2
size: -
D: TRBD2
length: 15
V: TRBV27
CDR3: CASSDLTSGAGELFF
DNA: TGTGCCAGCAGTGACCTGACTAGCGGGGCCGGGGAGCTGTTTTTT

J: TRBJ2-7
size: -
D: TRBD1
length: 14
V: TRBV27
CDR3: CASSFAGTGYEQYF
DNA: TGTGCCAGCAGTTTCGCCGGGACAGGGTACGAGCAGTACTTC

J: TRBJ2-3
size: -
D: TRBD2
length: 15
V: TRBV2
CDR3: CASSEERGGPDTQYF
DNA: TGTGCCAGCAGTGAAGAGCGGGGGGGCCCGGATACGCAGTATTTT

J: TRBJ2-5
size: -
D: -
length: 13
V: TRBV7-2
CDR3: CASSPRVLETQYF
DNA: TGTGCCAGCAGCCCACGGGTTCTGGAGACCCAGTACTTC